This TCR beta chain was documented in a study of immune heterogeneity within non-small cell lung tumors. Study-level information: Histologically, several tumors were squamous cell carcinomas and around ten were non-squamous carcinomas. The remaining 1 tumor was not otherwise specified. Study-wide results and limits: Both recurring identical dominant CDR3 beta clonotypes and site-unique high-frequency clones were observed across tumor sites within a patient. High-frequency T-cell receptor beta clonotypes differed largely between individual patients. Local T-cell clonality and local tumor mutational burden correlated moderately but significantly (R around 0.3).

As template, the study used bulk tumor genomic DNA at approximately 610 ng per sample. While surgery was under way, several biopsies spaced far apart were taken per primary tumor. Patients with untreated, newly diagnosed non-small cell lung cancer underwent curative surgery. The germline V and J ends were trimmed by 4 bases and 0 bases, with 16 bases remaining between them. The length of the CDR3 is 16 residues. Germline V CDR1 and CDR2: SEHNR, FQNEAQ (reference sequence). A multiplex PCR containing 32 V primers and 13 J primers was used to amplify TCR beta CDR3. TCRdb processed the multiplex PCR reads anew with MiXCR; each CDR3 protein has one entry. The sample includes just over 15,000 distinct CDR3 sequences, 25% to 35% of them seen just once. This clonotype has only a few counts. The antigen is undetermined.

Sample: lung tumor tissue. The TCR originated in a man aged 35 to 55 with non-small cell lung cancer. This rearrangement joins TRBV7-9 to TRBJ2-7; D possibly corresponds to TRBD2 (6 bases). DNA of the CDR3: TGTGCCAGCAGCTCTGATGCGGGACGGCACTCCTACGAGCAGTACTTC. As protein: CASSSDAGRHSYEQYF. The whole variable domain, filled in from reference TRBV7-9 and TRBJ2-7, reads DTGVSQNPRHKITKRGQNVTFRCDPISEHNRLYWYRQTLGQGPEFLTYFQNEAQLEKSRLLSDRFSAERPKGSFSTLEIQRTEQGDSAMYLCASSSDAGRHSYEQYFGPGTRLTVT.